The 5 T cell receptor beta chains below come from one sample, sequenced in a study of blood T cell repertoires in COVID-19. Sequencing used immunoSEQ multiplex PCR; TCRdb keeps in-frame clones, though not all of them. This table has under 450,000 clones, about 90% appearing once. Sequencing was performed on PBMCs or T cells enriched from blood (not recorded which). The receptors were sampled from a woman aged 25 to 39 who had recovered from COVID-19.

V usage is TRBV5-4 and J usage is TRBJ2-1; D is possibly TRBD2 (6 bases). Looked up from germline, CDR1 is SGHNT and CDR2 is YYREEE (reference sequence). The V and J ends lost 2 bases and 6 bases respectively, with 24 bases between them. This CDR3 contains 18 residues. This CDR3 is CASSFMVVSGSGFNEQFF. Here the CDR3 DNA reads TGTGCCAGCAGCTTTATGGTCGTCTCCGGGAGTGGATTCAATGAGCAGTTCTTC.

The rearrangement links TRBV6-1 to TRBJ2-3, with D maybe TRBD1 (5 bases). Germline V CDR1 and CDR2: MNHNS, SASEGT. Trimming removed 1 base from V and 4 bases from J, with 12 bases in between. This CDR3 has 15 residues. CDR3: CASSEGARASDTQYF. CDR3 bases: TGTGCCAGCAGTGAAGGGGCCAGGGCCTCAGATACGCAGTATTTT.

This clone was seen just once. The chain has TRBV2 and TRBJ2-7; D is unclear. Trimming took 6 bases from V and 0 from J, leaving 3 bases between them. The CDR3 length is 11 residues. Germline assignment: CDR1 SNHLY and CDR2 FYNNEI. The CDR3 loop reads CASSLSYEQYF. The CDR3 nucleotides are TGTGCCAGCAGCCTCTCCTACGAGCAGTACTTC.

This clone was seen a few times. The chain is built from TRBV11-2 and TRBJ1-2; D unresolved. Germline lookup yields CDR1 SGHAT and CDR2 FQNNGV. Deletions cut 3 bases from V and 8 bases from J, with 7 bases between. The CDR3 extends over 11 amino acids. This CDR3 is CASSFTRGYTF. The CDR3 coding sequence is TGTGCCAGCAGCTTTACTAGGGGCTACACCTTC. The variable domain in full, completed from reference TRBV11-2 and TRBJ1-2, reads EAGVAQSPRYKIIEKRQSVAFWCNPISGHATLYWYQQILGQGPKLLIQFQNNGVVDDSQLPKDRFSAERLKGVDSTLKIQPAKLEDSAVYLCASSFTRGYTFGSGTRLTVV.

The CDR3, as DNA: TGTGCCAGCAGCCCCGGGACACTAAGTAACACCGGGGAGCTGTTTTTT. Encoded protein: CASSPGTLSNTGELFF. The chain carries TRBV7-9 and TRBJ2-2; weak D call: TRBD1 (6 bases). Germline lookup yields CDR1 SEHNR and CDR2 FQNEAQ (reference sequence). V shed 5 bases and J shed 2 bases, with 15 bases lying between them. CDR3 length equals 16 residues.